This T cell receptor beta chain is drawn from a study of shared clonotypes between healthy human individuals. Germline V gene data show CDR1 as MNHEY and CDR2 as SVGAGI. After removal of 6 bases from V and 0 bases from J, the junction contained 4 bases not matched to a gene. This CDR3 is built from 15 residues. Method: immunoSEQ multiplex PCR; TCRdb's copy keeps in-frame clones and lacks some. The data contain nearly 2 million clones, about 95% of them seen just once; the ten biggest clones take up roughly 1.2%. CD45RO-negative, CCR7-selected cells formed the naive CD8 fraction, which excluded terminally differentiated effector memory CD45RA+ cells.

The clonotype originates from a man younger than 35 in good health. The sequenced sample consisted of naive CD8+ T cells sorted from blood. This chain connects TRBV6-5 to TRBJ2-3; the match to TRBD1 covers 9 bases. CDR3 loop: CASRLGQGSTDTQYF. CDR3 in DNA: TGTGCCAGCAGACTCGGACAGGGGAGCACAGATACGCAGTATTTT.